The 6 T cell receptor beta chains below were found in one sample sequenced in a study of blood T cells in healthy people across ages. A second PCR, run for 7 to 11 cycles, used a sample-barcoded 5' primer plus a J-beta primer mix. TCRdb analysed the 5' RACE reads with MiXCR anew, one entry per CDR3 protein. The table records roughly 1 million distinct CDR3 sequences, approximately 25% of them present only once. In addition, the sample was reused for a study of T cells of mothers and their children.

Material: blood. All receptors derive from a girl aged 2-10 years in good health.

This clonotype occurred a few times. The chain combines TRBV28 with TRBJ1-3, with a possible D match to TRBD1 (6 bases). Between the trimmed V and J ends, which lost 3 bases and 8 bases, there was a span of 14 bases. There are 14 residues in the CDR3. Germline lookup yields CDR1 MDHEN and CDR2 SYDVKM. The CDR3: CASSFQTGSDTIYF. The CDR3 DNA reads TGTGCCAGCAGTTTTCAAACAGGGTCGGACACCATATATTTT.

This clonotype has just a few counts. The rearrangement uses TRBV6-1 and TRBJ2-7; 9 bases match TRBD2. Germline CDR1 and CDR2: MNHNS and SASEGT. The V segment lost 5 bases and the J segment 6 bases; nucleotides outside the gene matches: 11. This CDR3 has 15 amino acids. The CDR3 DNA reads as TGTGCCAGCAGTTTTCTCGTAGCGGGAGACGCCGAGCAGTACTTC. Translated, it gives CASSFLVAGDAEQYF.

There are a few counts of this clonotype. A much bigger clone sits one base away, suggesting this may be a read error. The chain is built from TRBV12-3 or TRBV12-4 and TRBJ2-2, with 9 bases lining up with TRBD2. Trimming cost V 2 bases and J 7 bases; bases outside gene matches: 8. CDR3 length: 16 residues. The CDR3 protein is CASSLFAGGPSGELFF. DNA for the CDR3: TGTGCCAGCAGTTTATTCGCGGGGGGGCCTAGCGGGGAGCTGTTTTTT.

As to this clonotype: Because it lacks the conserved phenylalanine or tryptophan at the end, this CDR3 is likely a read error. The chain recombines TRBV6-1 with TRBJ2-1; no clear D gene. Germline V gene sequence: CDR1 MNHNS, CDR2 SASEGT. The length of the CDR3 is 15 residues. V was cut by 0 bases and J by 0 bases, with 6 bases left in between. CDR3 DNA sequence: TGTGCCAGCAGTGAAGCGAGTGGCTCCTACAATGAGCAGTTCCTC. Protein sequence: CASSEASGSYNEQFL.

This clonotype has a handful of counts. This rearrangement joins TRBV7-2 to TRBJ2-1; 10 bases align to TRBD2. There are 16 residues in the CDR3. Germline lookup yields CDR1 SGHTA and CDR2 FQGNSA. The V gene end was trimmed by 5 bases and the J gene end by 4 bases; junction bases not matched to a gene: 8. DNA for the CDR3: TGTGCCAGCAGCACTCAAGCGGGGGGGCTTTACAATGAGCAGTTCTTC. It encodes CASSTQAGGLYNEQFF.

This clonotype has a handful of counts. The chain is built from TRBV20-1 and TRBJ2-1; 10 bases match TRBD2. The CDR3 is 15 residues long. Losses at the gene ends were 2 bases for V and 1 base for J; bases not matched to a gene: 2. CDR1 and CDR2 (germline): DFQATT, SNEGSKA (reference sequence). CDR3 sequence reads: CSARYSGGSYNEQFF. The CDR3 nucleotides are TGCAGTGCTAGATATAGCGGGGGGTCCTACAATGAGCAGTTCTTC.